Below are 30 T cell receptor beta chains sequenced from a single sample in a study of blood T cell repertoires in COVID-19 (dated by TCRdb to 2018 to 2020). Libraries were prepared through the immunoSEQ multiplex PCR assay. Here the immuneACCESS table is served through TCRdb, limited to in-frame sequences with V and J called. Missing clones are a known gap in these copies; in checked studies unresolved V genes cover under half, and the rest lacks a known reason. For this sample there are 150,000 to 200,000 clones; 85% to 90% appear just once. About 4% of the sample is in the top ten clones. Sequencing input: peripheral blood. Receptors originate from a man between 18 and 29 years old with active or convalescent COVID-19.

This clone has just a few counts. The rearrangement uses TRBV7-9 and TRBJ2-1, with D possibly matching TRBD2 (6 bases). Germline V lookup: CDR1 SEHNR, CDR2 FQNEAQ (reference sequence). V dropped 3 bases and J dropped 6 bases, with 15 bases sitting between them. The CDR3 covers 15 residues. The CDR3 DNA is TGTGCCAGCAGCTTCACGCGGGACGCCATCAATGAGCAGTTCTTC. Its protein product is CASSFTRDAINEQFF.

This clone came up once. The rearrangement links TRBV24-1 to TRBJ2-6; D ambiguous. CDR1 is KGHDR and CDR2 is SFDVKD in the germline V gene. The CDR3 has 15 amino acids. V lost 5 bases and J 0 bases, leaving 7 bases between the germline ends. In nucleotides, the CDR3 is TGTGCCACCAGTGGAGGTGTCTCTGGGGCCAACGTCCTGACTTTC. Protein: CATSGGVSGANVLTF.

CDR3 sequence reads: CASSEGGQTEQYV. CDR3 in DNA: TGTGCCAGCAGTGAAGGGGGACAGACCGAGCAGTACGTC. The chain combines TRBV6-1 with TRBJ2-7; 7 bases are shared with TRBD1. Germline loops: CDR1 MNHNS, CDR2 SASEGT. The CDR3 has 13 amino acids. V was clipped by 1 base and J by 6 bases; unmatched bases: 3.

The rearrangement links TRBV19 to TRBJ1-1; 8 bases agree with TRBD1. Losses at the gene ends were 5 bases for V and 4 bases for J; bases not matched to a gene: 9. Germline V gives CDR1 LNHDA, CDR2 SQIVND (reference sequence). The CDR3 runs to 15 residues. This chain's CDR3 is CASSPWTGLSTEAFF. For the CDR3, the DNA is TGTGCCAGTAGTCCCTGGACAGGGCTGAGCACTGAAGCTTTCTTT. The full variable domain, completed using reference TRBV19 and TRBJ1-1, is DGGITQSPKYLFRKEGQNVTLSCEQNLNHDAMYWYRQDPGQGLRLIYYSQIVNDFQKGDIAEGYSVSREKKESFPLTVTSAQKNPTAFYLCASSPWTGLSTEAFFGQGTRLTVV.

This chain joins TRBV24-1 and TRBJ2-5; 8 positions agree with TRBD2. CDR3 length: 16 residues. J lost 1 base, V lost 1 base, and 4 bases had no gene match. The germline V gene encodes CDR1 KGHDR and CDR2 SFDVKD. The CDR3 is CATSDFVAGRQETQYF. In DNA, the CDR3 is TGTGCCACCAGTGATTTTGTAGCGGGACGCCAAGAGACCCAGTACTTC.

The chain joins TRBV14 to TRBJ2-5, with 14 bases fitting TRBD2. CDR1 and CDR2 (germline): SGHDN, FVKESK. The CDR3 sequence is 18 residues long. V shed 4 bases and J 1 base; nucleotides not matched to a gene: 8. The CDR3 region is CASSLSIGLAGGQETQYF. CDR3 DNA: TGTGCCAGCAGCCTTTCCATCGGACTAGCGGGGGGCCAAGAGACCCAGTACTTC.

The genes are TRBV18 and TRBJ1-1; D is ambiguous. V gave up 6 bases and J gave up 8 bases, with 16 bases separating them. The CDR3 sequence is 13 residues long. Germline V gives CDR1 KGHSH, CDR2 LQKENI. As DNA, the CDR3 is TGTGCCAGCTCCCCGTCGACGGGATACGAAGCTTTCTTT. Amino acids: CASSPSTGYEAFF.

This clone was observed a single time. The chain joins TRBV29-1 to TRBJ1-2, with no clear D. The V end was cut by 3 bases, the J end by 8 bases, with 10 bases between. Germline V gives CDR1 SQVTM, CDR2 ANQGSEA. The CDR3 spans 11 residues. The DNA of the CDR3 is TGCAGCGTTGATGGGGAGCTGGGCTACACCTTC. Its translation: CSVDGELGYTF.

This chain joins TRBV24-1 and TRBJ1-2; weak D call: TRBD1 (5 bases). CDR3 length: 16 amino acids. Between the trimmed V and J ends, which lost 1 base and 5 bases, there was a span of 16 bases. Germline V gene sequence: CDR1 KGHDR, CDR2 SFDVKD. This CDR3 is CATSDFLGGDSYGYTF. The DNA of the CDR3 is TGTGCCACCAGTGATTTCTTGGGGGGGGATTCGTATGGCTACACCTTC.

The V call is TRBV24-1, the J call TRBJ2-2; TRBD2 agrees at 12 bases. Germline V gives CDR1 KGHDR, CDR2 SFDVKD. This CDR3 is 20 amino acids long. Losses at the gene ends were 2 bases for V and 6 bases for J; bases not matched to a gene: 15. Written as DNA, the CDR3 is TGTGCCACCAGTGATTCACTTTACCCTGCTAGCGGGGGGGCCTCCGGGGAGCTGTTTTTT. Amino acid sequence: CATSDSLYPASGGASGELFF.

V and J are TRBV3-1 (or the pseudogene TRBV3-2) and TRBJ2-1; 12 bases are shared with TRBD2. Trimming at V came to 0 bases and at J to 4 bases, leaving 7 bases not matched to a gene. Germline V CDR1 and CDR2: LGHDT, YNNKEL (reference sequence). This CDR3 contains 18 residues. The CDR3 nucleotides read TGTGCCAGCAGCCAAGATACACTAGCGGGAGGCCCGTACAATGAGCAGTTCTTC. It specifies CASSQDTLAGGPYNEQFF.

The chain links TRBV7-9 to TRBJ1-3, with 7 bases fitting TRBD1. From germline, CDR1 is SEHNR and CDR2 FQNEAQ (reference sequence). This CDR3 has 14 amino acids. V dropped 4 bases and J dropped 4; count of bases not matched to a gene: 4. CDR3: CASSYTGVGNTIYF. CDR3 bases: TGTGCCAGCAGCTATACAGGGGTCGGAAACACCATATATTTT.

The J gene is TRBJ2-7, the V gene TRBV28; TRBD1 agrees at 12 bases. V trimming: 8 bases; J trimming: 3 bases; junction bases outside the gene matches: 2. CDR1 and CDR2 from the germline V gene are MDHEN and SYDVKM. CDR3 length equals 13 residues. The CDR3 DNA sequence: TGTGCCAGCGGGACAGGGGGCAACTACGAGCAGTACGTC. Translating gives CASGTGGNYEQYV.

The chain links TRBV28 to TRBJ1-2, with 9 nucleotides matching TRBD1. The CDR3 covers 14 residues. V lost 6 bases to trimming and J lost 5 bases; unmatched junction nucleotides: 7. CDR1 MDHEN and CDR2 SYDVKM come from the germline V gene. The CDR3 is CASRGQGEGYGYTF. The CDR3 nucleotides are TGTGCCAGCAGGGGACAGGGAGAAGGGTATGGCTACACCTTC.

The CDR3 DNA sequence: TGTGCCAGCAGCTTACCAGGACAGGCAAATTCACCCCTCCACTTT. It translates to CASSLPGQANSPLHF. The chain recombines TRBV5-4 with TRBJ1-6, with TRBD1 identical over 7 bases. This CDR3 has 15 amino acids. J gave up 7 bases and V 2 bases, and 6 bases lay outside the gene matches. Germline loops: CDR1 SGHNT, CDR2 YYREEE (reference sequence).

The V and J genes are TRBV6-5 and TRBJ1-6; tentative D call: TRBD1 (5 bases). CDR3 size: 13 residues. Germline CDR1 MNHEY, CDR2 SVGAGI. V was pared by 6 bases and J by 6 bases, with 9 bases between. This chain's CDR3 is CASRTAINSPLHF. In DNA, the CDR3 is TGTGCCAGCAGGACAGCGATTAATTCACCCCTCCACTTT.

J is TRBJ2-3 and V is TRBV27; no clear D gene. The CDR3 covers 15 residues. The germline CDR1 and CDR2 sequences are MNHEY and SMNVEV (reference sequence). Trimming cost V 5 bases and J 0 bases, with 12 bases left between them. The chain's CDR3 is CASSPTPGSTDTQYF. The CDR3 DNA follows: TGTGCCAGCAGTCCTACACCCGGGAGCACAGATACGCAGTATTTT.

This clone was counted a few times. The V call is TRBV12-2, the J call TRBJ1-3. TRBV12-2 is annotated as a pseudogene. The CDR3 extends over 20 amino acids. CDR3 loop: CASRLAPGSGRKLSGNTIYF. The CDR3 coding sequence is TGTGCAAGTCGCTTAGCGCCGGGTTCCGGGAGGAAGCTCTCTGGAAACACCATATATTTT.

The sample holds one count of this clone. The chain combines TRBV18 with TRBJ1-3, with TRBD1 matching over 8 bases. J was trimmed by 4 bases and V by 4 bases; bases with no gene match: 12. The germline V gene encodes CDR1 KGHSH and CDR2 LQKENI. The CDR3 has 17 amino acids. The CDR3 region has the DNA TGTGCCAGCTCACTCCCACGGGACAGGAGTTTAGGAAACACCATATATTTT. It specifies CASSLPRDRSLGNTIYF. Combining the CDR3 with reference TRBV18 and TRBJ1-3 gives the whole variable domain NAGVMQNPRHLVRRRGQEARLRCSPMKGHSHVYWYRQLPEEGLKFMVYLQKENIIDESGMPKERFSAEFPKEGPSILRIQQVVRGDSAAYFCASSLPRDRSLGNTIYFGEGSWLTVV.

This chain connects TRBV28 to TRBJ2-7; 7 positions match TRBD2. The length of the CDR3 is 13 residues. The germline V gene encodes CDR1 MDHEN and CDR2 SYDVKM. J gave up 3 bases and V 6 bases, and 5 bases lay outside the gene matches. CDR3 sequence reads: CASRGGGGYEQYF. DNA of the CDR3: TGTGCCAGCAGGGGCGGGGGAGGCTACGAGCAGTACTTC.

The J gene is TRBJ2-6, the V gene TRBV5-1, with TRBD1 matching over 7 bases. Trimming took 4 bases from V and 0 from J; bases not matched to a gene: 7. The CDR3 runs to 17 residues. Germline-derived CDR1 and CDR2 are SGHRS and YFSETQ. As DNA, the CDR3 is TGCGCCAGCAGCAACAGACAGGGTTCCTCTGGGGCCAACGTCCTGACTTTC. This translates into CASSNRQGSSGANVLTF. The complete variable domain, with remaining parts taken from reference TRBV5-1 and TRBJ2-6, reads KAGVTQTPRYLIKTRGQQVTLSCSPISGHRSVSWYQQTPGQGLQFLFEYFSETQRNKGNFPGRFSGRQFSNSRSEMNVSTLELGDSALYLCASSNRQGSSGANVLTFGAGSRLTVL.

This chain joins TRBV24-1 and TRBJ1-5, with D uncertain. Germline V gives CDR1 KGHDR, CDR2 SFDVKD. Trimming cost V 2 bases and J 3 bases, with 10 bases left between them. The CDR3 runs to 15 residues. CDR3: CATSDSGFDNQPQHF. The DNA of the CDR3 is TGTGCCACCAGTGATTCGGGTTTCGACAATCAGCCCCAGCATTTT.

The J gene is TRBJ2-3, the V gene TRBV24-1; 7 bases agree with TRBD1. Trimming at V came to 10 bases and at J to 0 bases, leaving 3 bases not matched to a gene. The CDR3 has 13 amino acids. Per the germline V gene, CDR1 is KGHDR and CDR2 is SFDVKD. Here the CDR3 DNA reads TGTGCCACTCGACAGGGAAGCACAGATACGCAGTATTTT. Its protein is CATRQGSTDTQYF.

The chain recombines TRBV9 with TRBJ2-1; 8 nucleotides align to TRBD2. The CDR3 consists of 15 residues. The V segment lost 7 bases and the J segment 0 bases; nucleotides outside the gene matches: 6. From germline, CDR1 is SGDLS and CDR2 YYNGEE. This chain's CDR3 is CASSSGSHSYNEQFF. CDR3 DNA sequence: TGTGCCAGCTCTAGCGGGTCTCACTCCTACAATGAGCAGTTCTTC.

V is TRBV19 and J is TRBJ1-1; no definite D call. With 9 bases removed from V and 1 base from J, the gap between germline ends came to 12 bases. The germline CDR1 and CDR2 sequences are LNHDA and SQIVND (reference sequence). The CDR3 sequence is 13 residues long. The CDR3 DNA is TGTGCCAGCGGCGAGGTCCGGAACACTGAAGCTTTCTTT. Amino acid sequence: CASGEVRNTEAFF.

The V call is TRBV6-2 or TRBV6-3, the J call TRBJ2-3; the match to TRBD1 covers 8 bases. J lost 6 bases, V lost 4 bases, and 15 bases had no gene match. The CDR3 is 17 residues long. The V gene's germline CDR1 is MNHEY and CDR2 SVGEGT. The CDR3 nucleotides are TGTGCCAGCAGTTGGCCCCCCGGGACAGGAATCCGGGATACGCAGTATTTT. This sequence encodes CASSWPPGTGIRDTQYF.

Points on this clone: Other DNA sequences in the same sample also yield this CDR3. V and J are TRBV5-6 and TRBJ1-5, with 8 bases fitting TRBD1. Trimming cost V 1 base and J 5 bases; bases outside gene matches: 2. The CDR3 extends over 14 amino acids. Per germline, CDR1 SGHDT and CDR2 YYEEEE. The CDR3 DNA reads as TGTGCCAGCAGCTTGTCAGGGGGCGATCAGCCCCAGCATTTT. Protein product: CASSLSGGDQPQHF.

The chain couples TRBV27 to TRBJ2-3, with TRBD1 matching 9 bases. The CDR3 contains 14 residues. The germline gives CDR1 MNHEY, CDR2 SMNVEV (reference sequence). V dropped 6 bases and J dropped 2; count of bases not matched to a gene: 3. The CDR3 nucleotides read TGTGCCAGCAGACAGGGGGCCGTCACAGATACGCAGTATTTT. This translates into CASRQGAVTDTQYF.

The chain has TRBV18 and TRBJ2-3, with 10 bases lining up with TRBD2. The CDR3 is 17 amino acids. V was pared by 0 bases and J by 8 bases, with 11 bases of the junction left unmatched. Germline CDR1 reads KGHSH; CDR2 reads LQKENI. The CDR3 here is CASSPPSGLAGARTQYF. DNA for the CDR3: TGTGCCAGCTCACCACCGTCTGGGCTAGCGGGGGCCCGTACGCAGTATTTT.

The rearrangement uses TRBV13 and TRBJ2-7; D perhaps matches TRBD1 (5 bases). The CDR3 extends over 15 amino acids. Germline V gene sequence: CDR1 PRHDT, CDR2 FYEKMQ (reference sequence). V was clipped by 5 bases and J by 3 bases, with 17 bases between them. The CDR3 nucleotides read TGTGCCAGCAGCCAAAGGGGCGAACTACTCTACGAGCAGTACGTC. Translated, it gives CASSQRGELLYEQYV.